Shown below are 9 T cell receptor beta chains from a single sample sequenced in a study of T cell responses to AZD1222 COVID-19 vaccine. Clones were sequenced by immunoSEQ multiplex PCR, and TCRdb holds only the in-frame ones, with some missing. The sample lists roughly 200,000 clones, 91% occurring once. The sequenced sample was peripheral blood, obtained 28 days after the second AZD1222 dose. The receptor source for this set is an adult who received the AZD1222 COVID-19 vaccine.

CDR3 sequence: CATSDSRSDRYGYTF. In DNA form, the CDR3 reads TGTGCCACCAGTGATTCACGCAGCGACCGCTATGGCTACACCTTC. The chain links TRBV24-1 to TRBJ1-2; no clear D. V lost 2 bases to trimming and J lost 4 bases, with 13 bases between them. The CDR3 is 15 residues long. Germline loops: CDR1 KGHDR, CDR2 SFDVKD.

This clone was seen once. The V and J genes are TRBV4-2 and TRBJ2-1, with 11 bases matching TRBD2. CDR1 is LGHNA and CDR2 is YNFKEQ in the germline V gene. This CDR3 is 15 amino acids long. Losses at the gene ends were 4 bases for V and 6 bases for J; bases not matched to a gene: 5. CDR3 loop: CASSLIAGGPNEQFF. For the CDR3, the DNA is TGTGCCAGCAGCCTAATAGCGGGGGGGCCCAATGAGCAGTTCTTC.

This chain uses TRBV6-1 with TRBJ1-5; tentatively, D is TRBD1 (5 bases). Per the germline V gene, CDR1 is MNHNS and CDR2 is SASEGT. Trimming stripped 3 bases from V and 7 bases from J, with 13 bases between. The CDR3 is made up of 14 amino acids. The CDR3 reads CASSDLPGKQPQHF. DNA for the CDR3: TGTGCCAGCAGTGACCTCCCAGGGAAACAGCCCCAGCATTTT.

The V and J genes are TRBV5-1 and TRBJ2-7; 7 bases agree with TRBD2. This CDR3 is 15 amino acids long. The V gene end was trimmed by 1 base and the J gene end by 3 bases; junction bases not matched to a gene: 7. Germline V CDR1 and CDR2: SGHRS, YFSETQ. The CDR3 sequence: CASSLLAVRSYEQYF. The DNA for the CDR3 is TGCGCCAGCAGCTTGCTAGCGGTTAGAAGCTACGAGCAGTACTTC.

This chain links TRBV13 with TRBJ2-1, with TRBD2 identical over 10 bases. CDR1 and CDR2 from the germline V gene are PRHDT and FYEKMQ (reference sequence). The CDR3 has 15 amino acids. V trimming: 0 bases; J trimming: 10 bases; junction bases outside the gene matches: 6. DNA for the CDR3: TGTGCCAGCAGCTTAGGACTAGCGGGGCTCCCAGAGCAGTTCTTC. It codes for CASSLGLAGLPEQFF.

This clone showed up just once. This chain joins TRBV5-5 and TRBJ2-1; 8 nucleotides agree with TRBD1. V shed 1 base and J 4 bases; nucleotides not matched to a gene: 13. The CDR3 runs 18 residues. Germline values: CDR1 SGHKS, CDR2 YYEKEE (reference sequence). The CDR3 bases are TGTGCCAGCAGCTTGTTGGACAGGGTAAGAGGCTCTTACAATGAGCAGTTCTTC. It codes for CASSLLDRVRGSYNEQFF.

The chain employs TRBV2 and TRBJ1-6, with D maybe TRBD1 (6 bases). CDR1 is SNHLY and CDR2 is FYNNEI in the germline V gene. V lost 3 bases and J lost 7, with 13 bases in between. This CDR3 is built from 15 residues. CDR3 nucleotides: TGTGCCAGCAGTGATTTCAGGGGACCGAATTCACCCCTCCACTTT. It is translated as CASSDFRGPNSPLHF. The full variable domain, completed using reference TRBV2 and TRBJ1-6, is EPEVTQTPSHQVTQMGQEVILRCVPISNHLYFYWYRQILGQKVEFLVSFYNNEISEKSEIFDDQFSVERPDGSNFTLKIRSTKLEDSAMYFCASSDFRGPNSPLHFGNGTRLTVT.

The J gene is TRBJ1-2, the V gene TRBV7-8, with D possibly matching TRBD1 (5 bases). CDR3 length: 12 residues. The V gene lost 2 bases and the J gene lost 14 bases, with 15 bases spanning the gap. In germline, CDR1 is SGHVS, CDR2 FQNEAQ. The chain's CDR3 is CASSLYRDGRTF. CDR3 sequence (DNA): TGTGCCAGCAGCTTATATAGGGACGGCCGAACCTTC.

The rearrangement uses TRBV14 and TRBJ1-2, with D unresolved. The CDR3 extends over 14 amino acids. Trimming took off 2 bases at V and 10 bases at J, with 17 bases between the two ends. The germline V gene encodes CDR1 SGHDN and CDR2 FVKESK. CDR3 in DNA: TGTGCCAGCAGCCAAATCGGAAATATATGGGACTACACCTTC. It translates to CASSQIGNIWDYTF.